The 25 T cell receptor beta chains reported below all come from one sample, sequenced in a study of molecular identifiers for immune sequencing clone quantification. TCRdb re-analysed the PCR reads in MiXCR, keeping a single row per CDR3 protein. The sample has about 640,000 distinct CDR3 sequences; 20% are singletons. The source material was naive CD8+ T cells from blood, with Jurkat cell RNA spiked in. The subset: FACS-sorted CD8+CD4-CCR7+CD45RA+ naive T cells. The receptors originated from a human donor in good health. Some libraries in this study had Jurkat cell RNA spiked in.

The chain links TRBV3-1 to TRBJ2-7, with 9 nucleotides matching TRBD1. This CDR3 is built from 15 residues. In germline, CDR1 is LGHDT, CDR2 YNNKEL (reference sequence). V shed 0 bases, J shed 4 bases, and the junction held 4 bases outside the gene matches. CDR3 in amino acids: CASSQERTGVYEQYF. The DNA for the CDR3 is TGTGCCAGCAGCCAAGAGCGGACAGGGGTATACGAGCAGTACTTC.

This clonotype was found many times. The chain carries TRBV19 and TRBJ1-1; D is ambiguous. V was shortened by 4 bases and J by 4 bases, with 13 bases between the two germline ends. From germline, CDR1 is LNHDA and CDR2 SQIVND (reference sequence). CDR3 length equals 14 residues. DNA for the CDR3: TGTGCCAGTAGTACGTACGGATCAAGCACTGAAGCTTTCTTT. It is translated as CASSTYGSSTEAFF.

This clonotype was recorded many times. The chain has TRBV3-1 and TRBJ1-5; D is perhaps TRBD1 (6 bases). Germline loops: CDR1 LGHDT, CDR2 YNNKEL (reference sequence). Between the trimmed V and J ends, which lost 0 bases and 13 bases, there was a span of 19 bases. The length of the CDR3 is 15 residues. CDR3 DNA: TGTGCCAGCAGCCAAGATTTCCCCTCCAGGGGACCTCAGCATTTT. Its protein product is CASSQDFPSRGPQHF.

Comment on this clonotype: A junction end diverges from the germline sequence, so it may reflect a read error. The CDR3 reads CACSFQGNSPLHF. CDR3 bases: TGTGCCTGCAGTTTCCAGGGGAATTCACCCCTCCACTTT. The chain links TRBV27 to TRBJ1-6; D might be TRBD1 (6 bases). The CDR3 totals 13 residues. Germline lookup yields CDR1 MNHEY and CDR2 SMNVEV (reference sequence).

About this clonotype itself: This may stem from a read error, because a much larger clone lies one nucleotide away. The chain is built from TRBV5-4 and TRBJ1-2; 7 bases are shared with TRBD1. V gave up 10 bases and J gave up 0 bases; unmatched junction bases: 9. This CDR3 is 14 amino acids long. Germline-derived CDR1 and CDR2 are SGHNT and YYREEE (reference sequence). CDR3 DNA sequence: TGTGCCGGAAGGGGGCGAGGACCTAACTATGGCTACACCTTC. It is translated as CAGRGRGPNYGYTF.

There are many counts of this clonotype. The chain has TRBV5-6 and TRBJ2-1, with TRBD2 matching over 7 bases. The CDR3 runs to 14 residues. From germline, CDR1 is SGHDT and CDR2 YYEEEE. V was pared by 4 bases and J by 4 bases, with 5 bases of the junction left unmatched. The CDR3 sequence is CASSPREGYNEQFF. The CDR3 DNA is TGTGCCAGCAGCCCCAGGGAGGGATACAATGAGCAGTTCTTC. The whole variable domain, remainder taken from reference TRBV5-6 and TRBJ2-1, is DAGVTQSPTHLIKTRGQQVTLRCSPKSGHDTVSWYQQALGQGPQFIFQYYEEEERQRGNFPDRFSGHQFPNYSSELNVNALLLGDSALYLCASSPREGYNEQFFGPGTRLTVL.

This clonotype turned up a few times. V usage is TRBV7-9 and J usage is TRBJ2-7; 7 nucleotides align to TRBD2. The CDR3 spans 13 residues. V was clipped by 5 bases and J by 3 bases; unmatched bases: 4. Germline V gene data show CDR1 as SEHNR and CDR2 as FQNEAQ (reference sequence). The CDR3 here is CASSIGLDYEQYF. CDR3 coding DNA: TGTGCCAGCAGCATAGGACTAGACTACGAGCAGTACTTC. The full variable domain, with the rest looked up from reference TRBV7-9 and TRBJ2-7, is DTGVSQNPRHKITKRGQNVTFRCDPISEHNRLYWYRQTLGQGPEFLTYFQNEAQLEKSRLLSDRFSAERPKGSFSTLEIQRTEQGDSAMYLCASSIGLDYEQYFGPGTRLTVT.

This clonotype was recorded many times. The gene calls are TRBV19 and TRBJ1-1; no clear D gene. Germline CDR1 and CDR2: LNHDA and SQIVND (reference sequence). V was clipped by 5 bases and J by 5 bases, with 15 bases between them. The CDR3 loop spans 14 amino acids. CDR3 sequence (DNA): TGTGCCAGTAGTTTTGTATTCCCCGGGACTGAAGCTTTCTTT. This sequence encodes CASSFVFPGTEAFF.

Ten or more counts support this clonotype. This chain links TRBV15 with TRBJ2-3; D is uncertain. Deletions cut 5 bases from V and 4 bases from J, with 10 bases between. The CDR3 spans 13 residues. Germline values: CDR1 LNHNV, CDR2 YYDKDF (reference sequence). DNA of the CDR3: TGTGCCACCAGCGAGCCAGAGGCAGATACGCAGTATTTT. Its protein is CATSEPEADTQYF.

About this clonotype itself: This may be a read error, as it is one base from a much larger clone. The V gene is TRBV7-9, the J gene TRBJ2-7; D is perhaps TRBD1 or TRBD2 (5 bases each). The CDR3 has 15 amino acids. Germline CDR1 is SEHNR and CDR2 is FQNEAQ (reference sequence). CDR3 in amino acids: CAGSFSEDITYEQYF. CDR3 bases: TGTGCCGGCAGCTTTAGCGAGGACATAACCTACGAGCAGTACTTC.

This clonotype was recorded many times. The J gene is TRBJ2-3, the V gene TRBV7-6, with a tentative D call TRBD2 (5 bases). Germline V gives CDR1 SGHVS, CDR2 FNYEAQ. CDR3 length: 15 residues. Trimming pared 5 bases from V and 0 bases from J, leaving 12 bases between. CDR3 DNA: TGTGCCAGCAGCCAAAGCGGAGCTAGCACAGATACGCAGTATTTT. It is translated as CASSQSGASTDTQYF.

This clonotype was seen at least ten times. The chain combines TRBV10-3 with TRBJ1-1; 7 bases are a match to TRBD1. CDR1 is ENHRY and CDR2 is SYGVKD in the germline V gene. V was pared by 6 bases and J by 3 bases, with 1 base of the junction left unmatched. The CDR3 loop spans 12 amino acids. CDR3 coding DNA: TGTGCCATCAGACAGGGGTACACTGAAGCTTTCTTT. Protein sequence: CAIRQGYTEAFF.

This clonotype has at least ten counts. This rearrangement joins TRBV30 to TRBJ1-4; D is undetermined. Germline lookup yields CDR1 GTSNPN and CDR2 SVGIG (reference sequence). This CDR3 comprises 13 residues. V lost 2 bases, J lost 8 bases, and 12 bases lay in between. The CDR3, as DNA: TGTGCCTGGAGTCCCGGGCTGAGGGAAAAACTGTTTTTT. Its protein is CAWSPGLREKLFF.

This clonotype was counted at least ten times. The chain is built from TRBV5-6 and TRBJ1-5; the D is unclear. With 0 bases removed from V and 0 bases from J, the gap between germline ends came to 7 bases. The CDR3 spans 15 residues. From germline, CDR1 is SGHDT and CDR2 YYEEEE. Here the CDR3 reads CASSLGVYSNQPQHF. In DNA, the CDR3 is TGTGCCAGCAGCTTGGGCGTGTATAGCAATCAGCCCCAGCATTTT.

Comment on this clonotype: Since a much larger clone is just one base distant, this may be a read error. The rearrangement links TRBV20-1 to TRBJ2-7, with D uncertain. CDR3 length: 13 residues. Trimming removed 6 bases at V and 0 bases at J, with 12 bases between. The germline V gene has CDR1 DFQATT and CDR2 SNEGSKA (reference sequence). The CDR3 loop is CSAQLINSYEQYF. The CDR3 region has the DNA TGCAGTGCGCAACTAATAAACTCCTACGAGCAGTACTTC.

Points on this clonotype: A much larger clone sits a single nucleotide away, making a read error possible. This chain uses TRBV2 with TRBJ2-2, with 10 bases lining up with TRBD2. This CDR3 contains 17 residues. V shed 4 bases, J shed 7 bases, and the junction held 12 bases outside the gene matches. Germline CDR1 reads SNHLY; CDR2 reads FYNNEI. The CDR3 DNA follows: TGTGCCAGCAGTGTGCTAGCGGGGGTTCCCCGTGGCGGGGAGCTGTTTTTT. It encodes CASSVLAGVPRGGELFF.

Worth noting for this clonotype: A read error is possible here, since a much larger clone lies one base away. The chain is built from TRBV28 and TRBJ2-2; no reliable D call. CDR1 MDHEN and CDR2 SYDVKM come from the germline V gene. This CDR3 has 15 amino acids. CDR3 sequence: CASSLSQMNTVELFF. In DNA form, the CDR3 reads TGTGCCAGCAGTTTATCCCAGATGAACACCGTGGAGCTGTTTTTT.

Ten or more counts support this clonotype. J is TRBJ1-1 and V is TRBV10-2; D perhaps matches TRBD1 (6 bases). This CDR3 comprises 14 residues. The germline V and J ends were trimmed by 2 bases and 6 bases, with 13 bases remaining between them. CDR1 WSHSY and CDR2 SAAADI come from the germline V gene. For the CDR3, the DNA is TGCGCCAGCAGTGAGGGCAGGGGCTCGTCTGAAGCTTTCTTT. This sequence encodes CASSEGRGSSEAFF.

A note on this clonotype: A read error may be the cause here, since a much bigger clone is one base away. The J gene is TRBJ2-2, the V gene TRBV3-1, with no clear D. The ends were cut back, 1 base at V and 3 bases at J, with 12 bases in the middle. Germline CDR1 reads LGHDT; CDR2 reads YNNKEL (reference sequence). This CDR3 is 16 amino acids long. The CDR3 DNA is TGTGCCAGCAGCCAAGGGTCGGAGCTCTACACCGGGGAGCTGTTTTTT. This encodes CASSQGSELYTGELFF.

This clonotype was seen many times. The chain has TRBV20-1 and TRBJ2-5; 11 nucleotides line up with TRBD2. The V segment lost 5 bases and the J segment 4 bases; nucleotides outside the gene matches: 6. Germline CDR1 and CDR2: DFQATT and SNEGSKA (reference sequence). The CDR3 has 14 amino acids. The CDR3 DNA reads TGCAGTGCTCGAACTAGCGGGGGTGGAGAGACCCAGTACTTC. Its protein product is CSARTSGGGETQYF.

There are many counts of this clonotype. V and J are TRBV9 and TRBJ2-3; D may match TRBD1 or TRBD2 (6 bases each). Germline V gene lookup returns CDR1 SGDLS and CDR2 YYNGEE. V was shortened by 0 bases and J by 1 base, with 15 bases between the two germline ends. The CDR3 is made up of 17 amino acids. CDR3: CASSVGRGLGGTDTQYF. The CDR3 DNA sequence: TGTGCCAGCAGCGTAGGACGGGGGCTCGGCGGCACAGATACGCAGTATTTT.

In its sample, this clonotype was seen many times. The gene calls are TRBV12-3 or TRBV12-4 and TRBJ2-7, with a tentative D call TRBD1 (6 bases). The CDR3 covers 15 residues. Trimming shortened V by 3 bases and J by 1 base, and 13 bases separated the two germline ends. CDR3 coding DNA: TGTGCCAGCAGTTTCGGGGACACCGTATCCTACGAGCAGTACTTC. Translation: CASSFGDTVSYEQYF.

This clonotype was observed many times. The CDR3 coding sequence is TGTGCCAGCAGTTACCCCAGCGAAGGATCCTACGAGCAGTACTTC. As protein: CASSYPSEGSYEQYF. This chain joins TRBV6-5 and TRBJ2-7; no firm D call. The germline gives CDR1 MNHEY, CDR2 SVGAGI. Trimming took off 2 bases at V and 1 base at J, with 12 bases between the two ends. The CDR3 has 15 residues.

The chain links TRBV2 to TRBJ1-5; 9 bases are a match to TRBD1. The CDR3 is made up of 16 amino acids. The V gene's germline CDR1 is SNHLY and CDR2 FYNNEI. Trimming took 6 bases from V and 2 from J; bases not matched to a gene: 8. The chain's CDR3 is CASRRDREAGNQPQHF. CDR3 DNA sequence: TGTGCCAGCAGGAGGGACAGGGAGGCAGGCAATCAGCCCCAGCATTTT.

This clonotype has at least ten counts. DNA for the CDR3: TGTGCCAGCAGTAGTCAGTCCGGGGAGCTGTTTTTT. Translating gives CASSSQSGELFF. This rearrangement joins TRBV12-3 or TRBV12-4 to TRBJ2-2; no definite D call. V was cut by 5 bases and J by 6 bases, with 7 bases left in between. The CDR3 contains 12 residues.